This TCR beta chain was captured by sequencing in a study of long-term antiretroviral therapy in people with HIV. Notes on the study in general: The study collected no data on ART adherence, viral resistance or therapy changes. Following ART, diversity rose but still fell short of transplant donor controls.

Researchers report immunoSEQ v3.0 was run at survey level. Here immunoSEQ multiplex PCR was the method, and the copy in TCRdb shows in-frame clones only, minus some. The data show 14,000 or so clones, around four fifths seen once. Cryopreserved PBMC samples of about 1-11 million cells were used for DNA extraction. There are 13 residues in the CDR3. Germline CDR1 reads GTSNPN; CDR2 reads SVGIG (reference sequence). The trim removed 3 bases at V and 4 bases at J, leaving 3 bases unmatched. This clone was observed once. Its antigen remains unknown. Other DNA sequences in this specimen translate into the identical CDR3.

This receptor was taken from a man in his forties with HIV. V is TRBV30 and J is TRBJ1-5; 7 bases align to TRBD1. Sequenced here: unsorted PBMCs, sampled 1.3 years before starting antiretroviral therapy. Written as DNA, the CDR3 is TGTGCCTGGAGCGCAGGGGGGAATCAGCCCCAGCATTTT. Protein: CAWSAGGNQPQHF.